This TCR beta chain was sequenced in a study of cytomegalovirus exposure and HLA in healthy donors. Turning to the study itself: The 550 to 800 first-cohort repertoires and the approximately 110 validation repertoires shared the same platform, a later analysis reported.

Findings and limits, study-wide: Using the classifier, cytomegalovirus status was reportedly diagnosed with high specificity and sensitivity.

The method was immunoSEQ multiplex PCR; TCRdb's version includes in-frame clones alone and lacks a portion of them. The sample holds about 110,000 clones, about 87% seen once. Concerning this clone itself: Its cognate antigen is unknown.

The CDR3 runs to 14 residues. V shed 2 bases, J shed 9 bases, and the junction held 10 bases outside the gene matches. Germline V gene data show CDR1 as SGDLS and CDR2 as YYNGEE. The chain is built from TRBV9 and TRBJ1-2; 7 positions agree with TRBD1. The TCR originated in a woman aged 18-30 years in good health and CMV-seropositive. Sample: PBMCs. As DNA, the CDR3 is TGTGCCAGCAGCGTCGGGACAGTTACTTACAGCTACACCTTC. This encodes CASSVGTVTYSYTF.